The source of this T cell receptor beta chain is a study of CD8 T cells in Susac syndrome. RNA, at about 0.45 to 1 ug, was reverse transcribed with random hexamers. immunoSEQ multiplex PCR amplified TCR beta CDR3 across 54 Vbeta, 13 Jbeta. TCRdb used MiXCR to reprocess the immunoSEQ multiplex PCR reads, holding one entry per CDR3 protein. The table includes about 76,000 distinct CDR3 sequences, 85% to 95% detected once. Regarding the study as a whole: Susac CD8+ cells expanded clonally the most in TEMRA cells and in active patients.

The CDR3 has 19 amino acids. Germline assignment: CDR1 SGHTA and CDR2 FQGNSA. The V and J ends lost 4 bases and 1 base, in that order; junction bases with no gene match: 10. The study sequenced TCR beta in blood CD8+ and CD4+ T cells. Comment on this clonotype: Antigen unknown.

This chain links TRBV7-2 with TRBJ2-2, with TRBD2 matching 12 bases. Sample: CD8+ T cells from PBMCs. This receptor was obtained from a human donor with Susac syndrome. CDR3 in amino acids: CASSSPRLAGDWNTGELFF. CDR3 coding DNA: TGTGCCAGCAGCTCCCCCCGACTAGCGGGAGACTGGAACACCGGGGAGCTGTTTTTT.